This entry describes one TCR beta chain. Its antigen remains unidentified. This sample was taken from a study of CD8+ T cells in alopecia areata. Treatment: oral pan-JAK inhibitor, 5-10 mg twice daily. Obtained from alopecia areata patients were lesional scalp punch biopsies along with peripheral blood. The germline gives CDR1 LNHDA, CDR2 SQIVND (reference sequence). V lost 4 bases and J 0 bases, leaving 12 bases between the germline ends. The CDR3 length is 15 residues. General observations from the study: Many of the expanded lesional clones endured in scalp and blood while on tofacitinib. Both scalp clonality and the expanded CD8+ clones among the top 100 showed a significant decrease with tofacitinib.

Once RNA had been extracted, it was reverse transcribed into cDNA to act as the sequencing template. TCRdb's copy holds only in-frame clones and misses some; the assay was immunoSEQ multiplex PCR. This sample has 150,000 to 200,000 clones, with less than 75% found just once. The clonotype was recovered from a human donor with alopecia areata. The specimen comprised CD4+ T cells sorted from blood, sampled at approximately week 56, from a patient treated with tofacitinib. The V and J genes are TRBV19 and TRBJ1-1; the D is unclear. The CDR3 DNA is TGTGCCAGTAGTAAGGGTGGACCCATGAACACTGAAGCTTTCTTT. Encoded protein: CASSKGGPMNTEAFF.